A selection of T cell receptor beta chains follows, all from one sample in a study of T cells in Graves' hyperthyroidism and ophthalmopathy. TCRdb recomputed calls from the multiplex PCR reads with MiXCR, one row per CDR3 protein. The sample includes 600,000 to 700,000 distinct CDR3 sequences, 45% of them seen just once. Sequencing used peripheral blood or thyroid tissue (not recorded which). The receptors originated from an adult man with Graves' disease, either hyperthyroidism or ophthalmopathy (not recorded which). The CDR3 runs from the conserved cysteine through the conserved F or W. Each record gives: V gene, clone size, D gene, J gene, CDR3 protein, CDR3 DNA. D genes are given only for firm matches. The size entry is marked missing in some rows and otherwise reads once, few, many or a size class.

TRBV7-9	many	NA	TRBJ1-4	CASSLGGSTNEKLFF	TGTGCCAGCAGCTTAGGCGGTTCAACTAATGAAAAACTGTTTTTT
TRBV5-5	many	TRBD1	TRBJ1-3	CASSWGQAQNTIYF	TGTGCCAGCAGCTGGGGACAGGCCCAAAACACCATATATTTT
TRBV20-1	many	NA	TRBJ2-5	CSAPSDSLQETQYF	TGCAGTGCTCCCAGTGACAGCTTACAAGAGACCCAGTACTTC
TRBV29-1	many	NA	TRBJ1-1	CSVAKGVNTEAFF	TGCAGCGTTGCCAAAGGGGTGAACACTGAAGCTTTCTTT
TRBV25-1	many	NA	TRBJ1-4	CASSDRTEVNEKLFF	TGTGCCAGCAGTGATCGGACCGAAGTTAATGAAAAACTGTTTTTT
TRBV7-2	NA	TRBD1	TRBJ1-1	CASSKQQGGNTEAFF	TGTGCCAGCAGCAAACAACAGGGGGGGAACACTGAAGCTTTCTTT
TRBV29-1	NA	TRBD1	TRBJ2-1	CSVEKDRDGNEQFF	TGCAGCGTTGAAAAGGACAGGGATGGCAATGAGCAGTTCTTC
TRBV10-3	many	NA	TRBJ2-5	CAISEFGGKETQYF	TGTGCCATCAGTGAGTTCGGGGGAAAAGAGACCCAGTACTTC
TRBV10-3	NA	NA	TRBJ1-6	CAIRLDGGISPLHF	TGTGCCATCAGACTGGACGGAGGGATTTCACCCCTCCACTTT
TRBV7-9	NA	NA	TRBJ1-1	CASSPRAEAFF	TGTGCCAGCAGCCCCCGGGCTGAAGCTTTCTTT
TRBV6-1	NA	NA	TRBJ2-2	CASSETRVRGTGELFF	TGTGCCAGCAGTGAAACGCGGGTGAGGGGGACCGGGGAGCTGTTTTTT
TRBV14	NA	NA	TRBJ1-2	CASSETDRGYGYTF	TGTGCCAGCAGTGAGACTGACAGAGGCTATGGCTACACCTTC
TRBV7-8	NA	NA	TRBJ1-2	CASSYRTSSENYGYTF	TGTGCCAGCAGCTACCGGACATCGAGTGAGAACTATGGCTACACCTTC
TRBV2	many	NA	TRBJ1-1	CASSLGLTSTEAFF	TGTGCCAGCAGTTTGGGACTGACGAGCACTGAAGCTTTCTTT
TRBV5-4	many	NA	TRBJ2-5	CASSLVGGEETQYF	TGTGCCAGCAGCTTGGTGGGCGGGGAGGAGACCCAGTACTTC
TRBV29-1	many	NA	TRBJ1-2	CSVKPTANYGYTF	TGCAGCGTTAAGCCTACAGCTAACTATGGCTACACCTTC
TRBV6-1	once	TRBD1	TRBJ1-2	CASRDRGRLDGYTF	TGTGCCAGCAGAGACAGGGGGCGCTTAGATGGCTACACCTTC
TRBV20-1	NA	NA	TRBJ2-5	CSARALGVEETQYF	TGCAGTGCTAGAGCGCTGGGGGTGGAAGAGACCCAGTACTTC
TRBV7-8	NA	TRBD1	TRBJ1-6	CASSPGTGGASPLHF	TGTGCCAGCAGCCCTGGGACAGGGGGCGCTTCACCCCTCCACTTT
TRBV29-1	NA	TRBD1	TRBJ1-2	CSLRQGVGYGYTF	TGCAGCTTGAGACAGGGGGTTGGCTATGGCTACACCTTC
TRBV6-1	NA	NA	TRBJ2-7	CASTRDTGTYEQYF	TGTGCCAGCACCCGGGACACGGGGACCTACGAGCAGTACTTC
TRBV10-2	NA	TRBD1	TRBJ1-5	CASSANRGNQRQHF	TGCGCCAGCAGTGCTAACAGGGGAAATCAGCGCCAGCATTTT
TRBV9	once	NA	TRBJ1-2	CASSVGLYYTF	TGTGCCAGCAGCGTAGGACTCTACTACACCTTC
TRBV20-1	once	NA	TRBJ2-2	CSSNDGATNAGELFF	TGCAGTTCCAACGACGGGGCCACGAACGCCGGGGAGCTGTTTTTT
TRBV11-1	NA	TRBD1	TRBJ2-7	CARSTDRALQQYF	TGTGCTAGATCCACCGACAGGGCCCTGCAGCAGTACTTC
TRBV25-1	NA	NA	TRBJ1-5	CASSGPEGTGNQPQHF	TGTGCCAGCAGTGGCCCCGAGGGTACAGGAAATCAGCCCCAGCATTTT
TRBV6-1	NA	TRBD1	TRBJ1-5	CASSENRGWRPQHF	TGTGCCAGCAGTGAGAACAGGGGGTGGAGGCCCCAGCATTTT
TRBV7-8	NA	NA	TRBJ1-2	CASSLKNLYGYTF	TGTGCCAGCAGCTTAAAGAACCTCTATGGCTACACCTTC
TRBV2	NA	NA	TRBJ1-2	CASSRRRPTAYGYTF	TGTGCCAGCTCACGGCGACGACCGACCGCCTATGGCTACACCTTC
TRBV2	NA	NA	TRBJ1-2	CASSLFEGGYTF	TGTGCCAGCAGCTTGTTCGAGGGTGGCTACACCTTC
TRBV20-1	NA	TRBD1	TRBJ1-5	CSEAPGGQPQHF	TGCAGTGAAGCCCCAGGGGGTCAGCCCCAGCATTTT
TRBV7-9	few	TRBD1	TRBJ2-7	CASSTQGFHEQYF	TGTGCCAGCAGTACACAGGGGTTCCACGAGCAGTACTTC
TRBV19	NA	NA	TRBJ2-6	CASSMTPRGTSLSGANVLTF	TGTGCCAGTAGTATGACGCCTCGCGGGACCTCCCTCTCTGGGGCCAACGTCCTGACTTTC
TRBV5-5	many	NA	TRBJ1-3	CASTDRPGNTIYF	TGTGCCAGCACCGACAGGCCTGGAAACACCATATATTTT
TRBV2	NA	TRBD1	TRBJ2-5	CASSARDRGRGETQYF	TGTGCCAGCAGTGCGCGGGACAGGGGTCGGGGAGAGACCCAGTACTTC
TRBV7-9	NA	TRBD1	TRBJ2-2	CASSFGIDRVRAGELFF	TGTGCCAGCAGCTTTGGCATCGACAGGGTTCGGGCCGGGGAGCTGTTTTTT
TRBV12-3/TRBV12-4	few	NA	TRBJ2-2	CASSPAGQRTGELFF	TGTGCCAGCAGTCCGGCGGGACAGCGCACCGGGGAGCTGTTTTTT
TRBV2	many	NA	TRBJ2-2	CASRSGELFF	TGTGCCAGCAGATCTGGGGAGCTGTTTTTT
TRBV19	few	NA	TRBJ1-5	CASSIRERGFNQPQHF	TGTGCCAGTAGTATAAGGGAAAGGGGCTTTAATCAGCCCCAGCATTTT
TRBV14	few	TRBD1	TRBJ1-4	CASSTTGVAEKLFF	TGTGCCAGCAGTACCACAGGGGTGGCAGAAAAACTGTTTTTT
TRBV6-5	few	NA	TRBJ1-1	CASRNMVTEAFF	TGTGCCAGCCGGAACATGGTCACTGAAGCTTTCTTT
TRBV9	many	NA	TRBJ1-2	CASSVEGTPVYGYTF	TGTGCCAGCAGCGTCGAGGGGACACCGGTCTATGGCTACACCTTC
TRBV24-1	NA	NA	TRBJ1-6	CADSPLHF	TGTGCCGATTCACCCCTCCACTTT
TRBV7-2	NA	NA	TRBJ2-7	CASSLIGSRASYEQYF	TGTGCCAGCAGCTTGATTGGTAGCCGGGCATCCTACGAGCAGTACTTC
TRBV24-1	few	NA	TRBJ2-7	CASSYSSAYEQYF	TGTGCCAGCAGTTACTCGTCGGCCTACGAGCAGTACTTC
TRBV29-1	many	TRBD1	TRBJ1-2	CSVEELGQFYGYTF	TGCAGCGTTGAAGAATTGGGACAGTTCTATGGCTACACCTTC
TRBV12-3/TRBV12-4	few	NA	TRBJ1-2	CASSLDIGYGYTF	TGTGCCAGCAGTTTAGATATCGGATATGGCTACACCTTC
TRBV7-2	NA	TRBD1	TRBJ2-6	CASSRGQGRGANVLTF	TGTGCCAGCAGCCGAGGACAGGGCAGAGGGGCCAACGTCCTGACTTTC
TRBV6-5	NA	TRBD1	TRBJ1-2	CASSLGAGTGIYGYTF	TGTGCCAGCAGTTTAGGGGCCGGGACAGGAATCTATGGCTACACCTTC
TRBV7-8	NA	NA	TRBJ1-5	CASSARWGGNQPQHF	TGTGCCAGCAGCGCCAGGTGGGGGGGGAATCAGCCCCAGCATTTT
TRBV7-9	NA	TRBD1	TRBJ2-7	CASSLGTGVDYEQYF	TGCGCCAGCAGCTTGGGGACAGGGGTGGACTACGAGCAGTACTTC
TRBV10-3	many	TRBD1	TRBJ2-7	CASSEWGTGVLEQYF	TGTGCCAGCAGTGAATGGGGGACAGGGGTGCTCGAGCAGTACTTC